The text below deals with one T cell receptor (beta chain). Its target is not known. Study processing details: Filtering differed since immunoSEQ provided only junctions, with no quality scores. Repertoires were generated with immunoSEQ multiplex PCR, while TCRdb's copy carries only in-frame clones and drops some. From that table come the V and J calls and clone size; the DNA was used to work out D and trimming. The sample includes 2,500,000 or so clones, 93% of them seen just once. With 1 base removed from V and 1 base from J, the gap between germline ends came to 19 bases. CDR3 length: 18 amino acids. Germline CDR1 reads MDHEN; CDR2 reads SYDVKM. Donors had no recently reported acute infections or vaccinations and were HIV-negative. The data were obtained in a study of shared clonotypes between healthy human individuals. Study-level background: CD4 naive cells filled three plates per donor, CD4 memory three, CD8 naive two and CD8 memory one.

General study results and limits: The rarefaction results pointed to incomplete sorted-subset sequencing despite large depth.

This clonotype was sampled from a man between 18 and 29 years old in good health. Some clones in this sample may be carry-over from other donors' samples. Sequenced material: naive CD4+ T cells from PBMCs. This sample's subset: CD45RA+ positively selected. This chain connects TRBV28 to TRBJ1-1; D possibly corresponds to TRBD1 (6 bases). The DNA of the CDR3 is TGTGCCAGCAGTTTATTGGCTTTGGGGGGCAATACGAACACTGAAGCTTTCTTT. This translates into CASSLLALGGNTNTEAFF.